This TCR beta chain was profiled in a study of cytomegalovirus exposure and HLA in healthy donors (TCRdb year 2017). About the investigation overall: According to an earlier analysis of 587 of the donors, about 180 million T cells yielded 95 million to 140 million unique TCR beta sequences and approximately 300 Gb of sequence data. About 330 gigabases of sequencing data and tens of millions of unique TCR sequences made up an early release that covered approximately 650 HLA-typed donors. Among the roughly 400 genotyped donors, around 81% belonged to the genetic ancestry cluster associated with self-reported Caucasian donors. The study was designed to test whether signatures of past pathogen exposure could be identified by cataloging public T cell receptors. The study profiled the T cell repertoires of more than 500 subjects by immunosequencing and related them to cytomegalovirus serostatus. Along with the approximately 700-subject first cohort, a separate validation cohort of 120 different subjects was used. To predict cytomegalovirus infection status, the study brought together high-throughput TCR immunosequencing, statistical association of individual TCRs with disease status, and machine learning. A later analysis re-analyzed previously published TCR beta repertoires from 500 to 700 donors and added high-resolution HLA genotyping to study TCR occurrence patterns. Rather than drawing on any new phenotypic data, the later analysis identified candidate immune exposures from TCR beta sequences and the way those sequences occurred across donors. To decide whether each TCR beta V gene segment behaved as functional or pseudogenic, an earlier analysis of approximately 600 of the donors relied on high-throughput TCR beta sequencing. Donor age, sex, ethnicity and CMV serostatus were compiled alongside the repertoire data. In a later genetic analysis, genome-wide SNP genotypes for about three fifths of the 666 donors were used, and that subset was treated as a discovery cohort. All discovery cohort repertoires had been generated on a single sequencing platform. Both class I and class II loci were covered by HLA typing, at four-digit resolution. The number of donors typed differed by locus, with 629-630 for A, B, C, DRB1 and DQB1, around 520 for DQA1, over 600 for DPA1, and 400 to 490 for DPB1. Because of strong linkage in the cohort, five DR-DQ haplotypes were treated as single units for association and clustering. On average, about 200,000 unique TCR beta nucleotide sequences were sequenced per donor among 398 genotyped donors of the cohort, with roughly 20% of those sequences being non-productive. The research as a whole found: According to a later analysis, parvovirus B19, influenza, CMV and Epstein-Barr virus appeared linked to several top co-occurrence clusters. The authors suggested that the approach could potentially be extended to other disease states and immunological phenotypes. In a later genetic analysis, a missense DCLRE1C variant was associated with V-gene and J-gene trimming of TCR beta chains, and the association was replicated in an independent cohort. Roughly uniform sequencing depth across donors was assumed in presence/absence analyses, although this assumption may not hold. A group of highly shared sequence variants was considered likely to be a technical artifact of the sequencing pipeline. Most TCR sequences were seen in very few donors, while some public TCRs were found in many individuals. Assigning TCR associations to individual alleles was difficult when HLA alleles, especially DR and DQ, strongly co-occurred. According to a later genetic analysis, donors in an Asian-associated ancestry cluster had fewer N-insertions in productive TCRs than the approximately 710-donor mean. HLA typing was unavailable for some donors at each locus, so association tests used only the typed subset. Cytomegalovirus status was reported to be diagnosed by the classifier with high specificity and sensitivity in both the original and validation cohorts. The 87-base-pair reads could not distinguish some IMGT-functional V segments, including TRBV6-2 and TRBV6-3, so those segments were excluded. This cohort had only TCR beta chains sequenced, and the lack of alpha or paired-chain data limited which features could be detected. In the study, roughly 160 TCR beta chains were listed as associated with cytomegalovirus. In a later analysis, the rate of TCR association differed among HLA loci, with DRB1 alleles having the most associated TCRs and HLA-C alleles having the fewest. In vitro tests confirmed that a few of the cytomegalovirus-associated TCR beta chains recognize cytomegalovirus antigens. In a later analysis, HLA-associated TCR beta chains showed more clonal expansion and lower generation probabilities than non-associated chains that were equally common. Correlated functional status among segregating V segments might be attributable to linkage disequilibrium, but an unknown experimental factor could not be ruled out. In a later analysis, most CMV-associated TCR beta chains were found to appear HLA-restricted, with HLA associations seemingly driven largely by CMV exposure. The only immune exposure information available for the cohort was CMV serostatus. Broadly in line with IMGT annotations, most TCR beta V segments showed up in productive rearrangements about 90% or about 30% of the time in an earlier analysis of roughly 590 of the donors. Because counts were too low, seventeen rarely observed V segments, including chromosome 9 orphons, were excluded from the earlier analysis of around 590 of the donors. A further reported finding was that TCR beta sequences accurately predicted the HLA-A and HLA-B alleles for most subjects in the first cohort. Specific HLA alleles were associated with some 15,000 TCR beta sequences at a false discovery rate of 0.05 in a later analysis.

Receptor amplification or capture employed the immunoSEQ multiplex PCR assay. The multiplex PCR relied on a mix of 60 forward primers for TCR Vbeta segments and 13 reverse primers for TCR Jbeta segments. The CDR3 region of rearranged TCR beta genes was amplified from genomic DNA by a multiplex PCR assay. The Illumina HiSeq System was used to sequence the amplified TCR beta libraries as 87-base-pair reads. On the authors' methods: A later analysis counted 65 million to 90 million unique TCR beta chains across the 550 to 700 repertoires, and 9.5 million to 11 million of these chains were shared by at least two donors. To remove PCR and sequencing errors, raw reads were error-corrected and collapsed into unique sequences using a nearest-neighbor algorithm that merged closely related sequences. To assign V, D and J gene segments, CDR3 sequences were aligned to IMGT reference sequences. Each retained sequence needed at least a six-nucleotide match to both a V gene segment and a J gene segment. Rearrangements were classified as productive when the CDR3 lacked stop codons and remained in frame with V and J, and all other rearrangements were classified as non-productive. Following IMGT convention, CDR3 was defined as the stretch from the second conserved V-encoded cysteine up to the conserved J-encoded phenylalanine. The earlier analysis of 500 to 600 of the donors excluded sequences that lacked an unambiguous match to a single V gene segment. An earlier analysis of around 600 of the donors classified V segments as functional when productive rearrangements were above 56.7% and as segregating when the standard deviation between donors was above 5%. A statistical classification framework was built for diagnosing cytomegalovirus status from the catalog of TCR beta chain sequences. V and J gene assignment, in a later analysis, came from comparing TCR nucleotide sequences with IMGT/GENE-DB human TR gene sequences. Using the TCRdist pipeline, a later analysis assigned CDR3 sequences along with most-parsimonious VDJ recombination scenarios. In a later analysis, each TCR beta chain was defined by its CDR3 amino acid sequence together with its V-gene family, and reads without a unique V-gene family were excluded. In a later analysis, fewer than 600 highly shared, low-generation-probability nucleotide sequences were removed to address suspected cross-contamination and a sequencing artifact. In a later analysis, a clonal expansion index for each public chain was calculated from normalized within-repertoire ranks of inferred template counts. In a later analysis, generation probabilities were computed using a VDJ recombination model fitted to out-of-frame rearrangements, and the results were checked against IGoR. In a later analysis, hypergeometric tests were used to score TCR-TCR, TCR-HLA and TCR-CMV co-occurrence, with a repertoire-size bias correction applied to TCR pairs. False discovery rates were estimated in a later analysis by permuting HLA or CMV assignments 20 times. A later analysis grouped co-occurring TCRs with DBSCAN, adding TCRdist sequence similarity when clustering within HLA-allele-positive subsets. For co-occurrence clustering, repertoires with fewer than 30,000 or more than 120,000 public chains were excluded, along with four or five repertoires with anomalous nucleotide sharing. Imported from immuneACCESS, the table was reduced by TCRdb to in-frame sequences with V and J called. These copies leave out some clones; in studies compared against another copy, an unresolved V gene accounts for under half, and the cause of the remainder is not known. V and J calls and clone size are those listed in that table; D and trimming were worked out from the DNA. A total of more than 95,000 clones appear in this sample, around 86% of them only once. The top ten clones comprise about 6.9% of the sample.

The sample holds one count of this clone. No cognate antigen has been identified for it. Base quality data are lacking; no much larger clone is found one base away. Clipping removes 4 bases from V and 2 bases from J, with 7 as the unmatched junction base count. The germline V gene encodes CDR1 SGHVS and CDR2 FQNEAQ. The CDR3 goes from the cysteine to the phenylalanine over 15 residues. Here the CDR3 DNA is all that survives: 45 bases in frame from base 1. The cohort comprised some 730 healthy bone marrow donors. Cohort members were all nominally healthy when sampled, although unrecorded immune exposures were likely present. The donor was CMV seropositive and belonged to the group of more than 250 seropositive cohort members. A peripheral blood sample was collected from each donor, and TCR beta sequencing was performed on peripheral blood mononuclear cells. Genomic DNA extraction from the blood cell samples was performed with the Qiagen DNeasy Blood Extraction Kit.

The material sequenced was PBMCs. This receptor was obtained from a man aged 30 to 39 in good health and CMV-seropositive. The V gene is TRBV7-8 and the J gene is TRBJ2-7, and 8 bases in between align with TRBD2. The DNA is TGTGCCAGCAGCTCCGAGACTAGCGTGACCTACGAGCAGTACTTC. It codes for CASSSETSVTYEQYF. With the rest looked up from the reference TRBV7-8 and TRBJ2-7 genes rather than sequenced, the full variable domain is GAGVSQSPRYKVAKRGQDVALRCDPISGHVSLFWYQQALGQGPEFLTYFQNEAQLDKSGLPSDRFFAERPEGSVSTLKIQRTQQEDSAVYLCASSSETSVTYEQYFGPGTRLTVT.